Presented here are 5 T cell receptor beta chains from one specimen sequenced in a study of technical replicates of blood from several donors. Repertoires were generated with immunoSEQ multiplex PCR, while TCRdb's copy carries only in-frame clones and drops some. The table lists about 97,000 clones, approximately 96% of them singletons. What was sequenced was T cells isolated from PBMCs. These receptors were collected from a human donor in good health.

The rearrangement joins TRBV11-3 to TRBJ2-2; D unclear. Germline V gene data show CDR1 as SGHNT and CDR2 as YENEEA. The germline V and J ends were trimmed by 4 bases and 5 bases, with 11 bases remaining between them. This CDR3 contains 14 residues. This CDR3 reads CASSSGTSTGELFF. CDR3 in DNA: TGTGCCAGCAGCTCAGGAACTTCAACCGGGGAGCTGTTTTTT.

The chain employs TRBV6-1 and TRBJ2-7, with D possibly being TRBD2 (6 bases). V was clipped by 2 bases and J by 3 bases, with 11 bases between them. The CDR3 spans 14 residues. Germline CDR1 MNHNS, CDR2 SASEGT. The chain's CDR3 is CASSELALVYEQYF. For the CDR3, the DNA is TGTGCCAGCAGTGAACTAGCGTTGGTCTACGAGCAGTACTTC.

V gene TRBV30 combines with J gene TRBJ2-1; no firm D call. This CDR3 has 12 amino acids. V gave up 3 bases and J gave up 8 bases, with 11 bases separating them. In germline, CDR1 is GTSNPN, CDR2 SVGIG (reference sequence). Here the CDR3 DNA reads TGTGCCTGGAGCCCAACCTTAGATGAGCAGTTCTTC. Its protein is CAWSPTLDEQFF.

CDR3 nucleotides: TGTGCCAGCAGCAAAGTTGGGCCGGGACAGAGGAATGAAAAACTGTTTTTT. It specifies CASSKVGPGQRNEKLFF. The chain employs TRBV21-1 and TRBJ1-4; the D call TRBD1 from the table was never checked on the DNA. TRBV21-1 is tagged as a pseudogene. CDR3 length: 17 residues.

The V gene is TRBV4-3, the J gene TRBJ2-3, with 8 positions matching TRBD2. This CDR3 is built from 17 residues. After removal of 1 base from V and 1 base from J, the junction contained 7 bases not matched to a gene. Per germline, CDR1 LGHNA and CDR2 YSLEER. In DNA form, the CDR3 reads TGCGCCAGCAGCCAAGGGACATGGCGGGAGGGCACAGATACGCAGTATTTT. Translation gives CASSQGTWREGTDTQYF.